Each of the 2 T cell receptor beta chains below was sequenced from the same sample in a study of CD8+CD57+ T cells in acquired aplastic anemia. Patients sequenced had flow cytometry evidence of CD8+CD57+ cell expansion. Template material for TCR beta VDJ and CDR3 profiling consisted of genomic DNA. TCRdb re-derived calls from the reads in MiXCR, one entry per CDR3 protein. Here the sample spans hundreds of thousands of distinct CDR3 sequences, 40% to 50% being singletons. Sequencing was done on a sample of sorted CD4+, CD8+, or CD8+CD57+ T cells (not recorded which) from PBMCs. These TCRs come from a human donor with aplastic anemia.

The genes are TRBV24-1 and TRBJ2-5, with D hard to call. V dropped 2 bases and J dropped 7 bases, with 4 bases sitting between them. Germline values: CDR1 KGHDR, CDR2 SFDVKD. The CDR3 contains 11 residues. The CDR3 sequence: CATSDWGTQYF. The CDR3 DNA reads TGTGCCACCAGTGATTGGGGGACCCAGTACTTC.

The chain links TRBV6-6 to TRBJ2-7; a possible D gene is TRBD1 (5 bases). Trimming stripped 5 bases from V and 0 bases from J, with 11 bases between. Germline loops: CDR1 MNHNY, CDR2 SVGAGI (reference sequence). CDR3 size: 14 residues. CDR3 nucleotides: TGTGCCAGCAGTGAGGTAGGGGACTCCTACGAGCAGTACTTC. Its protein is CASSEVGDSYEQYF.